The entry that follows covers one TCR beta chain sequence. The CDR3 runs to 15 residues. Germline CDR1 and CDR2: SGHTA and FQGNSA. With 4 bases removed from V and 7 bases from J, the gap between germline ends came to 17 bases. Then a second PCR, running roughly 7 to 11 cycles, was carried out with a sample-barcoded 5' primer and a J-beta primer mix. MiXCR was run by TCRdb on the 5' RACE reads, yielding one entry per CDR3 protein. Here the sample spans some 710,000 distinct CDR3 sequences, about 45% being singletons. Extraction of total RNA produced a minimum of 5.5 micrograms from each sample. This record belongs to a study of blood T cells in healthy people across ages.

This TCR was sampled from a man older than 75 in good health. The J gene is TRBJ2-1, the V gene TRBV7-2; D might be TRBD2 (6 bases). Sequenced sample: blood. The CDR3 spells CASSSGVAVGNEQFF. DNA for the CDR3: TGTGCCAGCAGCTCGGGGGTAGCGGTGGGTAATGAGCAGTTCTTC. The variable domain in full, with the rest retrieved from reference TRBV7-2 and TRBJ2-1, is GAGVSQSPSNKVTEKGKDVELRCDPISGHTALYWYRQSLGQGLEFLIYFQGNSAPDKSGLPSDRFSAERTGGSVSTLTIQRTQQEDSAVYLCASSSGVAVGNEQFFGPGTRLTVL.